A single T cell receptor (beta chain) is shown here with its context. This specimen belongs to a study of blood T cell repertoires in COVID-19. The age range of participants was about 18 to 90 years, with residence in under 25 US areas. CDR3 length equals 11 residues. Assay used: immunoSEQ multiplex PCR; TCRdb lists only in-frame clones, some missing. The sample holds around 250,000 clones, approximately 84% seen once. J is TRBJ2-7 and V is TRBV21-1; the table assigns TRBD2, which was not confirmed against the DNA. TRBV21-1 is termed a pseudogene. The clonotype was recovered from a man younger than 35 who had recovered from COVID-19. The sequenced material came from PBMCs or T cells enriched from blood (not recorded which). As DNA, the CDR3 is TGTGCCAGCAGCCGGGAGTACGAGCAGTACTTC. Protein product: CASSREYEQYF.